The TCR beta chain described here comes from a study of shared clonotypes between healthy human individuals. Between the trimmed V and J ends, which lost 4 bases and 2 bases, there was a span of 9 bases. The germline V gene has CDR1 SGHKS and CDR2 YYEKEE (reference sequence). The CDR3 sequence is 13 residues long. Worth noting for this clone: Antigen unknown.

Study-wide results and limits: Sharing across four donors was highest in naive CD4 (roughly 5%) and lowest in memory CD8 (approximately 0.4%). Only blood samples were collected, and tissue repertoires likely differ. At large depth, rarefaction still showed sorted-subset sequencing to be incomplete.

The study ran the assay at deep level. The table came from immunoSEQ multiplex PCR; TCRdb's copy has only in-frame clones and leaves some out. The table records hundreds of thousands of clones, about 96% of them present only once. CD8 cells regarded as naive lacked CD45RO, were positively chosen for CCR7, and omitted terminally differentiated effector memory CD45RA+ cells. This sequence joins TRBV5-5 and TRBJ1-2; D not resolved. Sequenced input: naive CD8+ T cells sorted from blood. This clonotype was obtained from a woman aged 25-40 years in good health. CDR3 protein: CASSGRDNYGYTF. DNA for the CDR3: TGTGCCAGCAGCGGTAGAGACAACTATGGCTACACCTTC.